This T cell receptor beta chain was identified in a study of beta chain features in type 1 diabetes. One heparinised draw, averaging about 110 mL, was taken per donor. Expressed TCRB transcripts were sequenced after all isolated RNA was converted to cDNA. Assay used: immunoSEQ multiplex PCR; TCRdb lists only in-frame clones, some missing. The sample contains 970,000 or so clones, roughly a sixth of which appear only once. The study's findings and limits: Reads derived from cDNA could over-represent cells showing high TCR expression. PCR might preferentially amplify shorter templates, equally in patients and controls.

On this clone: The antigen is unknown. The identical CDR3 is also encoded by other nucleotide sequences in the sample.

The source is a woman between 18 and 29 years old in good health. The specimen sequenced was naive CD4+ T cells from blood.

As DNA, the CDR3 is TGTGCCAGCAGCCCGGGATACAATGAGCAGTTCTTC. Encoded protein: CASSPGYNEQFF. This chain uses TRBV7-9 with TRBJ2-1; D may be TRBD2 (5 bases). The CDR3 is 12 amino acids. Between the trimmed V and J ends, which lost 5 bases and 4 bases, there was a span of 6 bases. The germline gives CDR1 SEHNR, CDR2 FQNEAQ (reference sequence).